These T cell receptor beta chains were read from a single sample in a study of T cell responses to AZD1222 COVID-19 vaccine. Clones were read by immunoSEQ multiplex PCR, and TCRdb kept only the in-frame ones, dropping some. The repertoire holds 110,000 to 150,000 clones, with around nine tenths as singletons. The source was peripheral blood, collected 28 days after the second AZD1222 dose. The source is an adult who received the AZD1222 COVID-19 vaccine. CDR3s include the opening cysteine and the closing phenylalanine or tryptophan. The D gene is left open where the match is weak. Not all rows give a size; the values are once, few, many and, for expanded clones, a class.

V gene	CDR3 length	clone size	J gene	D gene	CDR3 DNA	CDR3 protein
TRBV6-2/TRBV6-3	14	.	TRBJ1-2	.	TGTGCCAGCAGTTATTCTACAGGGAGAGTCGGCTACACCTTC	CASSYSTGRVGYTF
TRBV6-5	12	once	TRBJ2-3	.	TGTGCCAGCAGTTCGCTCGGGAATACGCAGTATTTT	CASSSLGNTQYF
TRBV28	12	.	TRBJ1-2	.	TGTGCCAGCAGTTCGGCAGGTTATGGCTACACCTTC	CASSSAGYGYTF
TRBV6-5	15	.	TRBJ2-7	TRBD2	TGTGCCAGCAGTTGGCGCGGGGGAACTATTTACGAGCAGTACTTC	CASSWRGGTIYEQYF
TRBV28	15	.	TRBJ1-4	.	TGTGCCAGCAGACGGGGGGCGTCCATCGATGAAAAACTGTTTTTT	CASRRGASIDEKLFF
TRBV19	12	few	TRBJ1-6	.	TGTGCCGTCGGGCAGGAGTTCTCACCCCTCCACTTT	CAVGQEFSPLHF
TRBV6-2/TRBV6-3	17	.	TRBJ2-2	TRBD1	TGTGCCAGCAGTTACCCCCGGGACAGGGTTACCACCGGGGAGCTGTTTTTT	CASSYPRDRVTTGELFF
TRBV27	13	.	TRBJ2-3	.	TGTGCCAGCTGGTGGACGGGCACAGATACGCAGTATTTT	CASWWTGTDTQYF
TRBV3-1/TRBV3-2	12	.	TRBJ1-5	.	TGTGCCAGCAGCCAACGGAATCAGCCCCAGCATTTT	CASSQRNQPQHF
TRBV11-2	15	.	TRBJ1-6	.	TGTGCCAGCAGCTTAGTCGGGGGGTATAATTCACCCCTCCACTTT	CASSLVGGYNSPLHF
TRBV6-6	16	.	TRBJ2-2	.	TGTGCCAGCAGTTACTCGTCCTTCTCGGGCACCGGGGAGCTGTTTTTT	CASSYSSFSGTGELFF
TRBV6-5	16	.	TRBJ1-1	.	TGTGCCAGCAGTTACTTAAAAGTCGGGGGGAGAACTGAAGCTTTCTTT	CASSYLKVGGRTEAFF
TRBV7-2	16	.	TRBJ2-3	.	TGTGCCAGCAGCTTAGATACGTCACTTAACACAGATACGCAGTATTTT	CASSLDTSLNTDTQYF